A single TCR beta chain is shown here with its context. This clonotype has just a few counts. Its antigen is unknown. Within one base of it there is no much larger clone, and no base qualities were kept. The record originates from a study of CD8 T cells in ankylosing spondylitis (dated by TCRdb to about 2017). About the full investigation: The study profiled T cell receptor beta repertoires in healthy donors and ankylosing spondylitis patients to find disease-linked TCR variants. Peripheral blood was sampled, and synovial fluid was also collected from ankylosing spondylitis patients. The whole study cohort included about a hundred healthy donors and around 25 ankylosing spondylitis patients.

TCRdb names Illumina HiSeq 2500 as the instrument used. TCR beta libraries were prepared by quantitative 5'-RACE with molecular barcodes. The authors' analysis ran thus. A new computational method based on a probabilistic model of VDJ rearrangement was used to identify disease-linked TCR variants. Clones were called with MiXCR by TCRdb after fastp trimmed the public reads at Q25, and only in-frame beta chains were retained. Rows with one shared CDR3 protein collapse into an entry with the most common genes and DNA. The V and J calls reflect TCRdb's pipeline rather than the authors' work. The sample table lists over 150,000 distinct CDR3 sequences, more than 10% of them with a count of one. 16% of the sample belongs to the ten largest clones. The CDR3 sequence holds 15 residues, the cysteine and phenylalanine included. The read is trimmed to its CDR3 DNA, 45 bases read in frame from base 1. CDR1 LGHDT and CDR2 YNNKEL were looked up in the germline V gene (reference sequence). V has 4 bases trimmed and J has 2 bases trimmed; junction bases matching no gene number 3.

The full study reports these points: The disease-linked clones were reported to be significantly enriched in matched synovial fluid samples from ankylosing spondylitis patients. Some of the motif variants had been reported before in the synovial fluid and blood of reactive arthritis patients, a finding that suggests common disease-initiation mechanisms. A TCR beta motif made up of several highly homologous amino acid variants appeared to be characteristic of blood from ankylosing spondylitis patients. In peripheral blood, the disease-linked clones were found at relatively low frequencies and had a CD8+ phenotype.

The receptor was derived from a male donor with ankylosing spondylitis or in good health (not recorded which). Sequences were obtained from blood, either unsorted or a sorted T cell fraction (not recorded which). This receptor chain uses TRBV3-1 and TRBJ2-7; 12 of the junction bases match TRBD2. CDR3 loop: CASSPGLAGPYEQYF. The nucleotide sequence is TGTGCCAGCAGCCCCGGACTAGCGGGACCCTACGAGCAGTACTTC.